This TCR beta chain was obtained from a study of shared clonotypes between healthy human individuals. Across the whole study: CD4 naive and memory got three plates each, CD8 naive two, CD8 memory one. Study-level findings and limits: Donors were few, which limited the genetic and exposure-history diversity represented.

This clone was seen a single time. Its antigen is not known. The CDR3 consists of 15 residues. The ends were cut back, 2 bases at V and 10 bases at J, with 15 bases in the middle. Germline-derived CDR1 and CDR2 are ENHRY and SYGVKD. Each PCR replicate from the sorted subsets contained about 200 ng DNA, which is some 30,000 T cell genomes. Measured with immunoSEQ multiplex PCR; TCRdb has only the in-frame clones, and not every one. The sample holds approximately 320,000 clones, 74% seen once. Only Caucasian adults living in Nashville, Tennessee made up the donor group. This TCR derives from a man younger than 45 in good health. This chain joins TRBV10-3 and TRBJ1-6; perhaps TRBD1 as D (5 bases). Sequenced: memory CD4+ T cells sorted from blood. The sample's subset: CD45RA-negative fraction. The CDR3 bases are TGTGCCATCAGTGAGGCGGGACCGGAGATCTCACCCCTCCACTTT. It translates to CAISEAGPEISPLHF.